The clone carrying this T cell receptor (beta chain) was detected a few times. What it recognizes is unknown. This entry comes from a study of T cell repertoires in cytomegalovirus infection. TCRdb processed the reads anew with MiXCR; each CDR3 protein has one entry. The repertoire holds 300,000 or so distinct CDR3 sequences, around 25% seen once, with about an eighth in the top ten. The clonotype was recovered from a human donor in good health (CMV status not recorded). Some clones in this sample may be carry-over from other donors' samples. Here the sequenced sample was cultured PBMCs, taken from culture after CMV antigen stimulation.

The CDR3 region has the DNA TGTGCCAGCAGTCCCTTAAGTGTTGGCGGCATAGACAATGAGCAGTTCTTC. Its protein product is CASSPLSVGGIDNEQFF. The J gene is TRBJ2-1, the V gene TRBV12-3 or TRBV12-4, with D hard to call. The CDR3 runs 17 residues. V lost 5 bases, J lost 5 bases, and 22 bases lay in between.